The 32 T cell receptor beta chains below were found in one sample sequenced in a study of cytomegalovirus exposure and HLA in healthy donors. 60 Vbeta and 13 Jbeta primers were used in PCR. Clones were read by immunoSEQ multiplex PCR, and TCRdb kept only the in-frame ones, dropping some. The data show 130,000 or so clones, around 78% seen once. Sequencing input: PBMCs. These receptors all come from a woman between 40 and 55 years old in good health and CMV-seronegative.

The chain combines TRBV7-2 with TRBJ1-2; possible D gene TRBD1, 6 bases. CDR1 and CDR2 (germline): SGHTA, FQGNSA. The CDR3 extends over 16 amino acids. The ends were cut back, 1 base at V and 8 bases at J, with 20 bases in the middle. This CDR3 is CASSLGPGTSRQGYTF. CDR3 DNA: TGTGCCAGCAGCTTAGGCCCCGGGACATCACGCCAAGGCTACACCTTC.

This chain joins TRBV9 and TRBJ2-7; 7 bases agree with TRBD2. The CDR3 has 14 amino acids. Per germline, CDR1 SGDLS and CDR2 YYNGEE. The V segment lost 4 bases and the J segment 6 bases; nucleotides outside the gene matches: 10. The CDR3 spells CASSPRLAAGEQYF. The CDR3 DNA reads as TGTGCCAGCAGCCCCCGACTAGCCGCGGGCGAGCAGTACTTC.

This chain uses TRBV5-8 with TRBJ2-5; 8 bases align to TRBD1. The CDR3 runs to 15 residues. The V gene end was trimmed by 0 bases and the J gene end by 5 bases; junction bases not matched to a gene: 6. Germline V gives CDR1 SGHTS, CDR2 YDEGEE. The CDR3 loop is CASSLEGRGLETQYF. CDR3 nucleotide sequence: TGTGCCAGCAGCTTGGAGGGCAGGGGGCTTGAGACCCAGTACTTC.

This clone was recorded at least ten times. This sequence joins TRBV5-6 and TRBJ1-1, with D tentatively TRBD1 (5 bases). The CDR3 sequence is 12 residues long. From germline, CDR1 is SGHDT and CDR2 YYEEEE. Trimming stripped 0 bases from V and 8 bases from J, with 8 bases between. The DNA of the CDR3 is TGTGCCAGCAGCTTGGTCGACAGAGAAGCTTTCTTT. It codes for CASSLVDREAFF.

The CDR3 sequence is CASSLAGGNQPQHF. The CDR3 nucleotides read TGTGCCAGCAGTTTAGCAGGGGGCAATCAGCCCCAGCATTTT. The chain is built from TRBV27 and TRBJ1-5, with a possible D match to TRBD1 (6 bases). CDR1 and CDR2 from the germline V gene are MNHEY and SMNVEV (reference sequence). This CDR3 is built from 14 residues. V lost 2 bases to trimming and J lost 2 bases, with 7 bases between them.

This chain joins TRBV23-1 and TRBJ2-7, with 7 bases aligning to TRBD1. TRBV23-1 belongs to the ORF category, with a function that is uncertain. Germline trimming cut 4 bases from V and 3 bases from J; bases unmatched to any gene: 9. The CDR3 runs to 15 residues. DNA for the CDR3: TGCGCCAGCAGTCGAAACACCGGGACAGTCTACGAGCAGTACTTC. Its protein product is CASSRNTGTVYEQYF.

The genes are TRBV7-2 and TRBJ2-7; tentative D call: TRBD1 (6 bases). The CDR3 runs to 15 residues. Trimming removed 3 bases from V and 0 bases from J, with 12 bases in between. Germline-derived CDR1 and CDR2 are SGHTA and FQGNSA. This chain's CDR3 is CASSFGDITSYEQYF. The DNA for the CDR3 is TGTGCCAGCAGCTTTGGGGACATCACCTCCTACGAGCAGTACTTC.

As regards this clone: Other nucleotide sequences from this sample produce the same CDR3. The chain recombines TRBV13 with TRBJ2-1, with 12 bases that match TRBD2. The germline CDR1 and CDR2 sequences are PRHDT and FYEKMQ (reference sequence). This CDR3 region has 13 residues. J lost 13 bases, V lost 6 bases, and 7 bases had no gene match. Here the CDR3 reads CASSPSGRVEQFF. The CDR3 DNA is TGTGCCAGCAGTCCTAGCGGGAGGGTTGAACAGTTCTTC.

The gene calls are TRBV28 and TRBJ1-1; TRBD1 matches 7 bases. This CDR3 has 12 amino acids. V lost 9 bases to trimming and J lost 6 bases; unmatched junction nucleotides: 7. The germline V gene has CDR1 MDHEN and CDR2 SYDVKM. In nucleotides, the CDR3 is TGTGCCAGTGGGGACAGCAAACCTGAAGCTTTCTTT. Residues: CASGDSKPEAFF. The variable domain in full, with the rest retrieved from reference TRBV28 and TRBJ1-1, is DVKVTQSSRYLVKRTGEKVFLECVQDMDHENMFWYRQDPGLGLRLIYFSYDVKMKEKGDIPEGYSVSREKKERFSLILESASTNQTSMYLCASGDSKPEAFFGQGTRLTVV.

This chain links TRBV28 with TRBJ1-5; 7 nucleotides match TRBD1. The CDR3 totals 14 residues. V was clipped by 6 bases and J by 5 bases; unmatched bases: 7. CDR1 MDHEN and CDR2 SYDVKM come from the germline V gene. The CDR3 region has the DNA TGTGCCAGCAGAGAGACAGGGTTATATCAGCCCCAGCATTTT. This translates into CASRETGLYQPQHF.

V and J are TRBV5-4 and TRBJ2-4, with TRBD1 matching over 11 bases. The germline V gene has CDR1 SGHNT and CDR2 YYREEE (reference sequence). CDR3 length: 16 amino acids. With V trimmed by 1 base and J by 3 bases, 3 bases remained unmatched. CDR3 coding DNA: TGTGCCAGCAGCTTGTGGGGACAGGGGGGCAAAAACATTCAGTACTTC. Its translation: CASSLWGQGGKNIQYF.

J is TRBJ2-7 and V is TRBV23-1; D is perhaps TRBD2 (6 bases). TRBV23-1 belongs to the ORF category, with a function that is uncertain. V lost 7 bases to trimming and J lost 5 bases, with 21 bases between them. The CDR3 runs to 15 residues. This chain's CDR3 is CASTTWGTPVDEQYF. The CDR3 DNA reads TGCGCCAGCACCACATGGGGGACTCCGGTGGACGAGCAGTACTTC.

The chain links TRBV4-1 to TRBJ1-2, with D possibly TRBD1 on 5 matching bases. CDR3 length: 17 residues. V was clipped by 1 base and J by 0 bases, with 15 bases between them. CDR1 and CDR2 (germline): MGHRA, YSYEKL. CDR3 amino acids: CASSQVGMTVANYGYTF. The CDR3 DNA sequence: TGCGCCAGCAGCCAAGTAGGTATGACAGTAGCTAACTATGGCTACACCTTC.

The chain carries TRBV7-6 and TRBJ2-7; TRBD2 aligns across 10 bases. Per the germline V gene, CDR1 is SGHVS and CDR2 is FNYEAQ. With V trimmed by 4 bases and J by 4 bases, 7 bases remained unmatched. The CDR3 runs 15 residues. CDR3 sequence reads: CASSSGSGRDYEQYF. For the CDR3, the DNA is TGTGCCAGCAGCTCCGGAAGCGGGAGGGATTACGAGCAGTACTTC.

The chain is built from TRBV10-1 and TRBJ2-2; maybe TRBD2 (5 bases). Germline V CDR1 and CDR2: WNHNN, SYGVQD (reference sequence). The V and J ends lost 8 bases and 8 bases respectively, with 15 bases between them. The CDR3 is 13 residues long. The CDR3 DNA sequence: TGCGCCAGCTCGCGGGCCTCCCCGGGGGAGCTGTTTTTT. As protein: CASSRASPGELFF.

V usage is TRBV28 and J usage is TRBJ2-5, with 7 bases matching TRBD1. The CDR3 covers 14 residues. V lost 7 bases and J lost 4; bases outside the gene matches: 9. In germline, CDR1 is MDHEN, CDR2 SYDVKM. CDR3 residues: CASNRGGVGETQYF. CDR3 DNA sequence: TGTGCCAGCAACAGGGGTGGAGTTGGAGAGACCCAGTACTTC.

The V and J genes are TRBV10-3 and TRBJ1-6, with a possible D match to TRBD1 (6 bases). The germline gives CDR1 ENHRY, CDR2 SYGVKD. The CDR3 is 15 residues long. The V gene lost 2 bases and the J gene lost 10 bases, with 15 bases spanning the gap. This CDR3 reads CAISEELATGSPLHF. The CDR3 coding sequence is TGTGCCATCAGTGAGGAATTAGCCACAGGGTCACCCCTCCACTTT.

The chain combines TRBV13 with TRBJ1-1; D gene unclear. The CDR3 contains 15 residues. Trimming pared 0 bases from V and 0 bases from J, leaving 8 bases between. Germline V gene data show CDR1 as PRHDT and CDR2 as FYEKMQ (reference sequence). CDR3 sequence: CASSLGTPMNTEAFF. CDR3 nucleotide sequence: TGTGCCAGCAGCTTAGGAACTCCTATGAACACTGAAGCTTTCTTT.

The chain has TRBV4-1 and TRBJ2-3; 7 bases agree with TRBD2. CDR3 length: 16 residues. Trimming removed 4 bases from V and 1 base from J; junction bases left unmatched: 8. Germline V gene sequence: CDR1 MGHRA, CDR2 YSYEKL. CDR3 nucleotides: TGCGCCAGCAGCCCCCGGGCGGCGGGGGGCACAGATACGCAGTATTTT. It translates to CASSPRAAGGTDTQYF.

The chain employs TRBV27 and TRBJ1-2, with a weak D call TRBD1 (5 bases). CDR1 is MNHEY and CDR2 is SMNVEV in the germline V gene (reference sequence). The length of the CDR3 is 12 residues. The V and J ends lost 6 bases and 4 bases respectively, with 9 bases between them. This chain's CDR3 is CASSPGPYGYTF. For the CDR3, the DNA is TGTGCCAGCAGCCCAGGGCCCTATGGCTACACCTTC.

The chain is built from TRBV2 and TRBJ2-3; D is perhaps TRBD2 (5 bases). CDR1 is SNHLY, CDR2 FYNNEI, per germline. The CDR3 is made up of 16 amino acids. Trimming stripped 0 bases from V and 7 bases from J, with 17 bases between. This chain's CDR3 is CASSEAHIGGGHTQYF. The DNA of the CDR3 is TGTGCCAGCAGTGAAGCGCATATCGGCGGAGGTCATACGCAGTATTTT.

The rearrangement joins TRBV27 to TRBJ2-5; no clear D gene. This CDR3 comprises 16 residues. Germline V lookup: CDR1 MNHEY, CDR2 SMNVEV (reference sequence). Trimming shortened V by 3 bases and J by 5 bases, and 19 bases separated the two germline ends. This chain's CDR3 is CASSFTLFGSRETQYF. Here the CDR3 DNA reads TGTGCCAGCAGTTTTACCCTCTTCGGGTCCCGGGAGACCCAGTACTTC.

The rearrangement joins TRBV5-1 to TRBJ2-1, with 10 nucleotides matching TRBD2. The CDR3 length is 16 residues. The V and J ends lost 4 bases and 0 bases, in that order; junction bases with no gene match: 4. From germline, CDR1 is SGHRS and CDR2 YFSETQ. In nucleotides, the CDR3 is TGCGCCAGCAGCACAAGCGGGAGGGGCTCCTACAATGAGCAGTTCTTC. This encodes CASSTSGRGSYNEQFF.

This chain connects TRBV18 to TRBJ1-4; 7 nucleotides line up with TRBD1. Looked up from germline, CDR1 is KGHSH and CDR2 is LQKENI. The CDR3 covers 16 residues. V trimming: 3 bases; J trimming: 2 bases; junction bases outside the gene matches: 6. The CDR3 spells CASSPRTGATNEKLFF. The CDR3, as DNA: TGTGCCAGCTCACCGCGAACAGGGGCTACTAATGAAAAACTGTTTTTT.

V gene TRBV4-3 combines with J gene TRBJ2-1, with D tentatively TRBD1 (6 bases). V gave up 0 bases and J gave up 6 bases, with 9 bases separating them. The CDR3 length is 14 residues. CDR1 and CDR2 (germline): LGHNA, YSLEER. CDR3 sequence: CASSQDLGGNEQFF. The DNA of the CDR3 is TGCGCCAGCAGCCAAGATCTAGGGGGCAATGAGCAGTTCTTC.

This chain joins TRBV20-1 and TRBJ1-2; D might be TRBD1 (5 bases). This CDR3 region has 11 residues. CDR1 and CDR2 (germline): DFQATT, SNEGSKA (reference sequence). V lost 0 bases, J lost 7 bases, and 6 bases lay in between. The CDR3 bases are TGCAGTGCTAGAGACAGGGTTGGCTACACCTTC. It is translated as CSARDRVGYTF.

The J gene is TRBJ2-2, the V gene TRBV28; 12 positions agree with TRBD1. J lost 2 bases, V lost 2 bases, and 6 bases had no gene match. Germline V gene data show CDR1 as MDHEN and CDR2 as SYDVKM. The CDR3 is 18 amino acids. CDR3 sequence: CASSLTGTGGRNTGELFF. The DNA of the CDR3 is TGTGCCAGCAGTTTAACGGGGACAGGGGGCAGAAACACCGGGGAGCTGTTTTTT.

This rearrangement joins TRBV5-4 to TRBJ2-1; D is perhaps TRBD2 (6 bases). CDR3 length: 15 amino acids. The germline V and J ends were trimmed by 1 base and 4 bases, with 12 bases remaining between them. Germline V gene data show CDR1 as SGHNT and CDR2 as YYREEE (reference sequence). The CDR3 loop is CASSLTSTPYNEQFF. CDR3 DNA: TGTGCCAGCAGCTTGACTAGCACCCCATACAATGAGCAGTTCTTC.

In its sample, this clone was seen a few times. V and J are TRBV5-5 and TRBJ1-4; 7 positions match TRBD1. J lost 3 bases, V lost 2 bases, and 7 bases had no gene match. CDR3 length equals 16 residues. CDR1 is SGHKS and CDR2 is YYEKEE in the germline V gene (reference sequence). For the CDR3, the DNA is TGTGCCAGCAGCTTTTCTTCCGGGACAGCTAATGAAAAACTGTTTTTT. Its protein product is CASSFSSGTANEKLFF.

This sequence joins TRBV7-6 and TRBJ2-1; D may be TRBD2 (5 bases). With 0 bases removed from V and 4 bases from J, the gap between germline ends came to 13 bases. This CDR3 comprises 16 residues. Germline values: CDR1 SGHVS, CDR2 FNYEAQ. CDR3 sequence reads: CASSLAEAGGYNEQFF. As DNA, the CDR3 is TGTGCCAGCAGCTTAGCGGAGGCAGGAGGTTACAATGAGCAGTTCTTC.

The chain recombines TRBV27 with TRBJ2-7; the match to TRBD1 covers 11 bases. Trimming removed 5 bases from V and 2 bases from J; junction bases left unmatched: 5. CDR3 length: 15 amino acids. Looked up from germline, CDR1 is MNHEY and CDR2 is SMNVEV (reference sequence). The CDR3 reads CASSGGQGAAYEQYF. The DNA of the CDR3 is TGTGCCAGCAGTGGCGGACAGGGGGCGGCCTACGAGCAGTACTTC.

The chain carries TRBV19 and TRBJ2-1; tentatively, D is TRBD1 (6 bases). This CDR3 contains 14 residues. Between the trimmed V and J ends, which lost 9 bases and 4 bases, there was a span of 16 bases. CDR1 LNHDA and CDR2 SQIVND come from the germline V gene (reference sequence). In nucleotides, the CDR3 is TGTGCCAGCAACACAGGGAATTCTTACAATGAGCAGTTCTTC. This encodes CASNTGNSYNEQFF. Using reference TRBV19 and TRBJ2-1 for the parts outside the CDR3, the full variable domain is DGGITQSPKYLFRKEGQNVTLSCEQNLNHDAMYWYRQDPGQGLRLIYYSQIVNDFQKGDIAEGYSVSREKKESFPLTVTSAQKNPTAFYLCASNTGNSYNEQFFGPGTRLTVL.